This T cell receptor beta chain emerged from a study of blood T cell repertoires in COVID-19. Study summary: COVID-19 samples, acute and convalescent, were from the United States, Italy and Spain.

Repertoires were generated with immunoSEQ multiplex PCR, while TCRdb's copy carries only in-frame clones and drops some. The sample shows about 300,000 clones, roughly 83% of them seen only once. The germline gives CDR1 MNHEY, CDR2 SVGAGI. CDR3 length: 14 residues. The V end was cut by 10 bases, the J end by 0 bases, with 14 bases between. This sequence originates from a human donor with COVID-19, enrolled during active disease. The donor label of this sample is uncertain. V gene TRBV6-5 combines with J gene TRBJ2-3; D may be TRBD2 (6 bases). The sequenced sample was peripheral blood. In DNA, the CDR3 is TGTGCCACCTGGGACTGGGGGAGCACAGATACGCAGTATTTT. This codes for CATWDWGSTDTQYF.